Presented here are 24 T cell receptor beta chains from one specimen sequenced in a study of blood T cell repertoires in COVID-19 (TCRdb year 2020). The protocol used for the library was the immunoSEQ multiplex PCR assay. The source is immuneACCESS, and TCRdb retained only in-frame sequences with V and J called. Part of the clones is not carried over; for the studies checked, unresolved V genes explain less than half of this, and the remainder is unexplained. This sample holds roughly 97,000 clones; 70% to 90% were observed only once. Jointly, the top ten make up 15% to 20% of the sample. Sequencing used peripheral blood. The receptors derive from a human donor in a cohort sampled during active COVID-19.

The rearrangement uses TRBV11-3 and TRBJ2-1, with D possibly being TRBD2 (6 bases). V was trimmed by 5 bases and J by 3 bases, leaving 14 bases between them. This CDR3 has 15 residues. In germline, CDR1 is SGHNT, CDR2 YENEEA. The CDR3 here is CASSNGDFHYNEQFF. The DNA of the CDR3 is TGTGCCAGCAGCAACGGGGACTTCCACTACAATGAGCAGTTCTTC.

This chain links TRBV6-5 with TRBJ1-6; TRBD1 might be the D (5 bases). This CDR3 is 14 amino acids long. The V end lost 4 bases, the J end lost 6 bases, and 10 bases lay between the germline ends. Germline lookup yields CDR1 MNHEY and CDR2 SVGAGI. In DNA form, the CDR3 reads TGTGCCAGCAGTTTACGGGGGAGTAATTCACCCCTCCACTTT. Protein: CASSLRGSNSPLHF.

The rearrangement uses TRBV2 and TRBJ2-7; D not certain. CDR3 size: 14 residues. Trimming pared 4 bases from V and 5 bases from J, leaving 15 bases between. Germline lookup yields CDR1 SNHLY and CDR2 FYNNEI. The chain's CDR3 is CASSGFTRGHEQYF. As DNA, the CDR3 is TGTGCCAGCAGTGGTTTTACCAGAGGCCACGAGCAGTACTTC. The full variable domain, rest sourced from reference TRBV2 and TRBJ2-7, is EPEVTQTPSHQVTQMGQEVILRCVPISNHLYFYWYRQILGQKVEFLVSFYNNEISEKSEIFDDQFSVERPDGSNFTLKIRSTKLEDSAMYFCASSGFTRGHEQYFGPGTRLTVT.

The rearrangement joins TRBV19 to TRBJ1-1; D not resolved. Germline V gives CDR1 LNHDA, CDR2 SQIVND (reference sequence). The CDR3 spans 14 residues. Trimming shortened V by 9 bases and J by 4 bases, and 18 bases separated the two germline ends. The CDR3 nucleotides read TGTGCCAGCCAGATGGCCAGCGCGGGCACTGAAGCTTTCTTT. Its translation is CASQMASAGTEAFF.

This chain links TRBV2 with TRBJ1-1, with 10 bases identical to TRBD1. Losses at the gene ends were 5 bases for V and 0 bases for J; bases not matched to a gene: 6. This CDR3 comprises 16 residues. Germline lookup yields CDR1 SNHLY and CDR2 FYNNEI. In DNA, the CDR3 is TGTGCCAGCAGTTGGGGACAGGGGCAGATGAACACTGAAGCTTTCTTT. It encodes CASSWGQGQMNTEAFF. The full variable domain, in which reference TRBV2 and TRBJ1-1 provide the parts outside the CDR3, is EPEVTQTPSHQVTQMGQEVILRCVPISNHLYFYWYRQILGQKVEFLVSFYNNEISEKSEIFDDQFSVERPDGSNFTLKIRSTKLEDSAMYFCASSWGQGQMNTEAFFGQGTRLTVV.

The rearrangement links TRBV5-1 to TRBJ2-1, with 11 bases matching TRBD2. V dropped 0 bases and J dropped 8; count of bases not matched to a gene: 16. Germline CDR1 and CDR2: SGHRS and YFSETQ. This CDR3 is built from 19 residues. CDR3: CASSLDRVASGRPTDEQFF. The CDR3 nucleotides read TGCGCCAGCAGCTTGGACAGGGTAGCTAGCGGGAGGCCAACGGATGAGCAGTTCTTC.

This rearrangement joins TRBV29-1 to TRBJ2-7; 13 nucleotides match TRBD2. The junction had 15 bases not matched to a gene; V was cut back by 4 bases and J by 6 bases. The CDR3 has 17 residues. CDR1 is SQVTM, CDR2 ANQGSEA, per germline. In DNA, the CDR3 is TGCAGCGTTGTACTACACGGGACTAGCGGGACCTCTGTCGAGCAGTACTTC. Translated: CSVVLHGTSGTSVEQYF.

The chain links TRBV9 to TRBJ1-2; D gene unclear. The CDR3 has 15 amino acids. The V and J ends lost 4 bases and 0 bases respectively, with 13 bases between them. Germline V gene sequence: CDR1 SGDLS, CDR2 YYNGEE. CDR3 in amino acids: CASSSPYYSNYGYTF. Written as DNA, the CDR3 is TGTGCCAGCAGCTCGCCGTACTACTCTAACTATGGCTACACCTTC.

V usage is TRBV12-3 or TRBV12-4 and J usage is TRBJ1-2; D remains unclear. The germline V and J ends were trimmed by 3 bases and 4 bases, with 9 bases remaining between them. This CDR3 has 13 amino acids. This CDR3 is CASSLAGTYGYTF. The CDR3 region has the DNA TGTGCCAGCAGTTTGGCGGGTACCTATGGCTACACCTTC.

The rearrangement joins TRBV7-8 to TRBJ2-1; the match to TRBD2 covers 7 bases. CDR1 and CDR2 from the germline V gene are SGHVS and FQNEAQ. This CDR3 region has 15 residues. V lost 7 bases, J lost 5 bases, and 11 bases stayed unmatched. CDR3 DNA: TGTGCCAGCACCGAGGCCCAGCGGGACCACAATGAGCAGTTCTTC. This sequence encodes CASTEAQRDHNEQFF.

The J gene is TRBJ2-5, the V gene TRBV5-4; D possibly corresponds to TRBD1 (5 bases). V lost 6 bases to trimming and J lost 1 base, with 13 bases between them. The germline V gene encodes CDR1 SGHNT and CDR2 YYREEE (reference sequence). The CDR3 loop spans 14 amino acids. In DNA form, the CDR3 reads TGTGCCAGCAACTCACAGGTTCGCCAAGAGACCCAGTACTTC. Encoded protein: CASNSQVRQETQYF.

This chain joins TRBV5-1 and TRBJ2-1, with 8 bases that match TRBD2. Germline V lookup: CDR1 SGHRS, CDR2 YFSETQ. The CDR3 extends over 16 amino acids. V shed 3 bases, J shed 7 bases, and the junction held 12 bases outside the gene matches. The CDR3 reads CASSSRRAGAGNEQFF. CDR3 nucleotides: TGCGCCAGCAGCTCGAGGAGAGCGGGAGCGGGGAATGAGCAGTTCTTC.

The chain recombines TRBV3-1 (or the pseudogene TRBV3-2) with TRBJ1-1; possibly TRBD1 for D (5 bases). Germline V lookup: CDR1 LGHDT, CDR2 YNNKEL (reference sequence). The CDR3 has 15 residues. Between the trimmed V and J ends, which lost 4 bases and 1 base, there was a span of 13 bases. CDR3 bases: TGTGCCAGCAGCCTGGGACGGACTAGGAACACTGAAGCTTTCTTT. Protein sequence: CASSLGRTRNTEAFF.

This rearrangement joins TRBV2 to TRBJ2-7; D is ambiguous. CDR1 is SNHLY and CDR2 is FYNNEI in the germline V gene. The CDR3 totals 13 residues. Trimming left V 10 bases short and J 2 bases short, with 15 bases between. The CDR3 sequence: CATRIFTAYEQYF. The DNA of the CDR3 is TGTGCCACCAGAATATTTACTGCCTACGAGCAGTACTTC.

The CDR3 region is CASSLEPRDRGPDEQFF. DNA for the CDR3: TGTGCCAGCAGCTTGGAGCCCCGGGACAGGGGCCCCGATGAGCAGTTCTTC. The chain combines TRBV5-4 with TRBJ2-1; 10 bases map to TRBD1. With V trimmed by 0 bases and J by 8 bases, 11 bases remained unmatched. The germline V gene has CDR1 SGHNT and CDR2 YYREEE (reference sequence). This CDR3 region has 17 residues.

The chain is built from TRBV2 and TRBJ1-2, with D perhaps TRBD1 (6 bases). The CDR3 loop spans 11 amino acids. Germline CDR1 SNHLY, CDR2 FYNNEI. V gave up 2 bases and J gave up 10 bases, with 8 bases separating them. CDR3 sequence: CASSERGIYTF. For the CDR3, the DNA is TGTGCCAGCAGTGAAAGGGGGATCTACACCTTC.

V gene TRBV4-1 combines with J gene TRBJ2-2; TRBD2 agrees at 10 bases. This CDR3 has 17 residues. Germline CDR1 and CDR2: MGHRA and YSYEKL. With V trimmed by 0 bases and J by 13 bases, 14 bases remained unmatched. CDR3 DNA: TGCGCCAGCAGCCAAGATCAGGGTCTAGCGGGAGCGAGGGGGCTGTTTTTT. Amino acid sequence: CASSQDQGLAGARGLFF.

The rearrangement links TRBV19 to TRBJ1-1, with D perhaps matching TRBD1 (6 bases). This CDR3 has 13 residues. Germline CDR1 LNHDA, CDR2 SQIVND (reference sequence). Trimming shortened V by 6 bases and J by 1 base, and 9 bases separated the two germline ends. The CDR3 region has the DNA TGTGCCAGTAGAACAGGGAGGAACACTGAAGCTTTCTTT. Encoded protein: CASRTGRNTEAFF.

The chain joins TRBV29-1 to TRBJ2-5; D might be TRBD2 (7 bases). V was clipped by 4 bases and J by 8 bases, with 14 bases between them. CDR3 length equals 12 residues. Germline V gene data show CDR1 as SQVTM and CDR2 as ANQGSEA. In DNA form, the CDR3 reads TGCAGCGTTGGGGGGGGCGACGGAACCCAGTACTTC. Translated, it gives CSVGGGDGTQYF.

This clone was counted many times. This sequence joins TRBV19 and TRBJ2-1; 13 positions match TRBD2. The ends lost 11 bases at V and 12 bases at J; junction bases unmatched: 16. CDR3 length: 15 amino acids. The germline gives CDR1 LNHDA, CDR2 SQIVND (reference sequence). CDR3 amino acids: CASAGGLAGDSRQFF. The CDR3 DNA reads as TGTGCCTCCGCCGGTGGACTAGCGGGAGACAGTCGGCAGTTCTTC.

The V gene is TRBV18, the J gene TRBJ2-2; TRBD1 aligns across 7 bases. V was clipped by 6 bases and J by 6 bases; unmatched bases: 10. Germline-derived CDR1 and CDR2 are KGHSH and LQKENI. This CDR3 has 15 residues. The DNA of the CDR3 is TGTGCCAGCTCCCGAGAGGACAGGCAGGCCGGGGAGCTGTTTTTT. Translated: CASSREDRQAGELFF.

This clone was observed a handful of times. The chain links TRBV3-1 (or the pseudogene TRBV3-2) to TRBJ1-5; TRBD1 is a possible D gene (5 bases). The V end was cut by 0 bases, the J end by 7 bases, with 13 bases between. From germline, CDR1 is LGHDT and CDR2 YNNKEL (reference sequence). This CDR3 is built from 15 residues. Here the CDR3 reads CASSQDFRRGQPQHF. CDR3 DNA: TGTGCCAGCAGCCAAGATTTTAGGAGGGGACAGCCCCAGCATTTT.

V usage is TRBV6-1 and J usage is TRBJ1-4, with D hard to call. Trimming removed 1 base at V and 8 bases at J, with 17 bases between. The CDR3 length is 16 residues. CDR1 MNHNS and CDR2 SASEGT come from the germline V gene. The CDR3 here is CASSEEIIIVREKLFF. In DNA form, the CDR3 reads TGTGCCAGCAGTGAAGAGATAATAATAGTCCGGGAAAAACTGTTTTTT.

In its sample, this clone was seen once. The V and J genes are TRBV6-5 and TRBJ1-6; possible D gene TRBD1, 6 bases. CDR1 is MNHEY and CDR2 is SVGAGI in the germline V gene. Trimming left V 6 bases short and J 7 bases short, with 10 bases between. This CDR3 is built from 13 residues. The chain's CDR3 is CASSQRGNSPLHF. CDR3 nucleotides: TGTGCCAGCAGCCAAAGGGGGAATTCACCCCTCCACTTT.